The 13 T cell receptor beta chains reported below all come from one sample, sequenced in a study of blood T cell repertoires in COVID-19. Profiling relied on immunoSEQ multiplex PCR, and the TCRdb table lists in-frame clones only, not all of them. Here the sample spans more than 85,000 clones, roughly 85% being singletons. Sequencing input: peripheral blood. The receptors were sampled from a human donor in a cohort sampled during active COVID-19.

This chain joins TRBV7-2 and TRBJ2-5; 9 bases are shared with TRBD1. After removal of 5 bases from V and 5 bases from J, the junction contained 9 bases not matched to a gene. CDR3 length: 15 amino acids. Germline values: CDR1 SGHTA, CDR2 FQGNSA. This CDR3 is CASSAGQGIGETQYF. DNA of the CDR3: TGTGCCAGCAGCGCCGGACAGGGGATTGGGGAGACCCAGTACTTC.

The chain couples TRBV5-6 to TRBJ2-7; D unresolved. V lost 4 bases and J 3 bases, leaving 17 bases between the germline ends. Germline V lookup: CDR1 SGHDT, CDR2 YYEEEE. This CDR3 has 15 residues. CDR3 nucleotides: TGTGCCAGCAGCCCGATCACCCTCCCCAGCTACGAGCAGTACTTC. It translates to CASSPITLPSYEQYF.

The V gene is TRBV10-3, the J gene TRBJ1-6; 9 nucleotides align to TRBD1. The CDR3 covers 14 residues. Germline V gives CDR1 ENHRY, CDR2 SYGVKD. V lost 6 bases and J lost 10; bases outside the gene matches: 7. This chain's CDR3 is CAIRTNTGGSPLHF. CDR3 in DNA: TGTGCCATCAGGACGAATACAGGGGGCTCACCCCTCCACTTT.

The gene calls are TRBV3-1 (or the pseudogene TRBV3-2) and TRBJ2-2; 9 bases align to TRBD1. CDR1 is LGHDT, CDR2 YNNKEL, per germline (reference sequence). This CDR3 comprises 15 residues. V shed 4 bases and J 6 bases; nucleotides not matched to a gene: 6. The CDR3 DNA sequence: TGTGCCAGCAGCCCGGGACAGGGTTGGGCCGGGGAGCTGTTTTTT. Translation gives CASSPGQGWAGELFF.

DNA of the CDR3: TGCAGCGTTGATGCAGGGAGGGGAGAGACCCAGTACTTC. Translating gives CSVDAGRGETQYF. This sequence joins TRBV29-1 and TRBJ2-5; TRBD2 matches 7 bases. Germline CDR1 and CDR2: SQVTM and ANQGSEA. V shed 3 bases, J shed 4 bases, and the junction held 5 bases outside the gene matches. The CDR3 is made up of 13 amino acids.

V and J are TRBV4-1 and TRBJ2-7; D perhaps matches TRBD2 (5 bases). The CDR3 length is 13 residues. Germline values: CDR1 MGHRA, CDR2 YSYEKL. The V end lost 0 bases, the J end lost 3 bases, and 6 bases lay between the germline ends. The CDR3 sequence is CASSQDRDYEQYF. CDR3 nucleotides: TGCGCCAGCAGCCAAGATCGGGACTACGAGCAGTACTTC.

The CDR3 sequence is CASSWGTGAYEQYF. CDR3 bases: TGTGCCAGCAGTTGGGGGACGGGGGCCTACGAGCAGTACTTC. The chain combines TRBV6-5 with TRBJ2-7, with a tentative D call TRBD2 (6 bases). The CDR3 runs to 14 residues. V was cut by 4 bases and J by 2 bases, with 12 bases left in between. The germline V gene encodes CDR1 MNHEY and CDR2 SVGAGI.

This clone turned up a few times. The chain is built from TRBV6-2 or TRBV6-3 and TRBJ1-5; D is possibly TRBD1 (6 bases). The CDR3 sequence is 17 residues long. Germline values: CDR1 MNHEY, CDR2 SVGEGT. V gave up 2 bases and J gave up 0 bases, with 14 bases separating them. The DNA of the CDR3 is TGTGCCAGCAGTTACAGCCGGGACATGCTTAGCAATCAGCCCCAGCATTTT. Residues: CASSYSRDMLSNQPQHF.

This rearrangement joins TRBV5-1 to TRBJ2-7, with 12 bases fitting TRBD1. This CDR3 has 15 residues. Losses at the gene ends were 6 bases for V and 0 bases for J; bases not matched to a gene: 4. Germline V gene data show CDR1 as SGHRS and CDR2 as YFSETQ. This chain's CDR3 is CASKTGQGASYEQYF. The CDR3 DNA reads TGCGCCAGCAAGACGGGACAGGGGGCCTCCTACGAGCAGTACTTC.

The chain employs TRBV28 and TRBJ2-1; 10 nucleotides match TRBD2. V lost 5 bases and J lost 4; bases outside the gene matches: 8. CDR1 and CDR2 (germline): MDHEN, SYDVKM. CDR3 length: 16 amino acids. This CDR3 is CASSPPLAGAYNEQFF. The CDR3 nucleotides are TGTGCCAGCAGTCCCCCCCTAGCGGGAGCTTACAATGAGCAGTTCTTC.

J is TRBJ2-7 and V is TRBV2; 8 bases match TRBD1. CDR3 length equals 19 residues. The V and J ends lost 5 bases and 6 bases, in that order; junction bases with no gene match: 24. Germline CDR1 and CDR2: SNHLY and FYNNEI. CDR3 sequence: CASSPRTGTGTEGVFEQYF. CDR3 sequence (DNA): TGTGCCAGCAGTCCCCGGACCGGGACAGGAACGGAGGGGGTCTTCGAGCAGTACTTC.

The rearrangement joins TRBV13 to TRBJ1-1, with 7 bases identical to TRBD1. Germline V CDR1 and CDR2: PRHDT, FYEKMQ (reference sequence). With V trimmed by 5 bases and J by 0 bases, 12 bases remained unmatched. The CDR3 is 17 residues long. The CDR3 protein is CASSGVQGDLMNTEAFF. The CDR3 DNA reads as TGTGCCAGCAGCGGCGTCCAGGGGGACTTAATGAACACTGAAGCTTTCTTT.

V and J are TRBV6-6 and TRBJ1-2; D not certain. The germline V gene encodes CDR1 MNHNY and CDR2 SVGAGI (reference sequence). Trimming took 6 bases from V and 3 from J, leaving 5 bases between them. The CDR3 covers 11 residues. The CDR3 region has the DNA TGTGCCAGCAGGCCAGACTATGGCTACACCTTC. It translates to CASRPDYGYTF.